One sample yielded the 12 T cell receptor beta chains listed below, sequenced in a study of blood T cell repertoires in COVID-19. Some clones are missing from TCRdb's copy, which holds only in-frame ones; the method was immunoSEQ multiplex PCR. The sample holds 300,000 to 450,000 clones; more than 80% are singletons and the top ten take approximately 3%. Sequencing was carried out using peripheral blood. The origin of the receptors is a woman in her twenties or thirties with COVID-19, enrolled during active disease.

The chain combines TRBV24-1 with TRBJ2-1; TRBD2 agrees at 8 bases. V lost 2 bases to trimming and J lost 8 bases; unmatched junction nucleotides: 1. Germline V gene data show CDR1 as KGHDR and CDR2 as SFDVKD. This CDR3 is built from 13 residues. Here the CDR3 DNA reads TGTGCCACCAGTGATTGGACTAGCCATGAGCAGTTCTTC. Its translation is CATSDWTSHEQFF.

The V and J genes are TRBV9 and TRBJ1-5; 10 positions agree with TRBD1. The J segment lost 7 bases and the V segment lost 3 bases, leaving 7 bases of the junction unmatched. This CDR3 is built from 15 residues. CDR1 is SGDLS, CDR2 YYNGEE, per germline. The CDR3 is CASSAEAGQGQPQHF. CDR3 nucleotides: TGTGCCAGCAGCGCAGAAGCGGGACAGGGGCAGCCCCAGCATTTT. The variable domain in full, completed from reference TRBV9 and TRBJ1-5, reads DSGVTQTPKHLITATGQRVTLRCSPRSGDLSVYWYQQSLDQGLQFLIQYYNGEERAKGNILERFSAQQFPDLHSELNLSSLELGDSALYFCASSAEAGQGQPQHFGDGTRLSIL.

The V gene is TRBV11-3, the J gene TRBJ1-2; D is uncertain. V lost 1 base and J 4 bases, leaving 13 bases between the germline ends. This CDR3 region has 15 residues. Looked up from germline, CDR1 is SGHNT and CDR2 is YENEEA. CDR3 in amino acids: CASSLGPRDIYGYTF. In DNA, the CDR3 is TGTGCCAGCAGCTTAGGGCCCCGGGATATCTATGGCTACACCTTC. Full variable domain (remainder filled in from reference TRBV11-3 and TRBJ1-2): EAGVVQSPRYKIIEKKQPVAFWCNPISGHNTLYWYLQNLGQGPELLIRYENEEAVDDSQLPKDRFSAERLKGVDSTLKIQPAELGDSAVYLCASSLGPRDIYGYTFGSGTRLTVV.

V usage is TRBV20-1 and J usage is TRBJ1-6; weak D call: TRBD1 (6 bases). The CDR3 totals 15 residues. V was shortened by 3 bases and J by 8 bases, with 17 bases between the two germline ends. The germline V gene has CDR1 DFQATT and CDR2 SNEGSKA (reference sequence). This CDR3 is CSASLMGASDSPLHF. The CDR3 bases are TGCAGTGCTAGTTTGATGGGGGCTAGTGATTCACCCCTCCACTTT.

The V call is TRBV4-1, the J call TRBJ1-1; perhaps TRBD1 as D (6 bases). This CDR3 has 14 amino acids. Trimming stripped 4 bases from V and 1 base from J, with 10 bases between. Germline CDR1 MGHRA, CDR2 YSYEKL. Here the CDR3 DNA reads TGCGCCAGCAGCCTCAGGGACAAGAACACTGAAGCTTTCTTT. Translation: CASSLRDKNTEAFF.

The chain couples TRBV21-1 to TRBJ1-5; no check of the table's D call, TRBD1, against the DNA was made. TRBV21-1 is deemed a pseudogene. The CDR3 covers 18 residues. CDR3: CASSPGGGTLNSNQPQHF. The CDR3 DNA reads as TGTGCCAGCAGCCCAGGGGGTGGGACACTCAATAGCAATCAGCCCCAGCATTTT.

The table lists this clone with a count of one. The chain joins TRBV5-1 to TRBJ2-3, with TRBD2 identical over 9 bases. The CDR3 is 19 amino acids. Germline V lookup: CDR1 SGHRS, CDR2 YFSETQ. With V trimmed by 3 bases and J by 3 bases, 17 bases remained unmatched. The CDR3 DNA reads TGCGCCAGCAGCTGGCGGGGGACTAGCCGCAGCAAAGGTACAGATACGCAGTATTTT. Encoded protein: CASSWRGTSRSKGTDTQYF.

V and J are TRBV4-2 and TRBJ2-7; maybe TRBD1 (5 bases). Trimming cost V 0 bases and J 5 bases, with 11 bases left between them. Germline CDR1 reads LGHNA; CDR2 reads YNFKEQ. The CDR3 contains 14 residues. CDR3 sequence reads: CASSQEGRLDEQYF. CDR3 sequence (DNA): TGTGCCAGCAGCCAAGAGGGGCGCCTGGACGAGCAGTACTTC.

This chain links TRBV7-9 with TRBJ2-7; D gene uncertain. V lost 1 base, J lost 0 bases, and 10 bases lay in between. This CDR3 region has 15 residues. Germline assignment: CDR1 SEHNR and CDR2 FQNEAQ (reference sequence). The CDR3 region has the DNA TGTGCCAGCAGCTTAGTTGTGGGCAGCTCCTACGAGCAGTACTTC. Its translation: CASSLVVGSSYEQYF.

DNA of the CDR3: TGTGCCAGCAGTAAAGGAGTTAACACTGAAGCTTTCTTT. Amino acids: CASSKGVNTEAFF. This chain connects TRBV25-1 to TRBJ1-1; D unresolved. Germline V lookup: CDR1 MGHDK, CDR2 SYGVNS. CDR3 size: 13 residues. Trimming took off 5 bases at V and 2 bases at J, with 9 bases between the two ends.

The J gene is TRBJ1-1, the V gene TRBV13; D is unclear. Trimming shortened V by 6 bases and J by 1 base, and 6 bases separated the two germline ends. CDR3 length equals 12 residues. Germline lookup yields CDR1 PRHDT and CDR2 FYEKMQ (reference sequence). CDR3: CASSAGNTEAFF. The DNA of the CDR3 is TGTGCCAGCAGTGCAGGGAACACTGAAGCTTTCTTT.

This CDR3 reads CASSLSGNGYTF. CDR3 DNA: TGTGCCAGCAGCCTATCCGGGAATGGCTACACCTTC. The chain is built from TRBV11-2 and TRBJ1-2; D unclear. V was shortened by 5 bases and J by 6 bases, with 10 bases between the two germline ends. Germline-derived CDR1 and CDR2 are SGHAT and FQNNGV. CDR3 size: 12 residues.